These 31 T cell receptor beta chains share one sample of origin, sequenced in a study of blood T cell repertoires in COVID-19. Profiled with immunoSEQ multiplex PCR; TCRdb holds only in-frame clones, not every one. This sample carries about 200,000 clones, approximately 86% of them seen once, and the ten largest clones take more than 4%. Sequenced sample: PBMCs or T cells enriched from blood (not recorded which). The receptors stem from a young woman who had been exposed to COVID-19.

The chain links TRBV7-9 to TRBJ1-2; 8 bases are a match to TRBD1. The CDR3 covers 12 residues. Germline CDR1 reads SEHNR; CDR2 reads FQNEAQ (reference sequence). Trimming took 6 bases from V and 9 from J; bases not matched to a gene: 6. The CDR3 DNA sequence: TGTGCCAGCAGGACCGGGACAGGACGCTACACCTTC. Its protein product is CASRTGTGRYTF.

The V and J genes are TRBV18 and TRBJ2-1, with D possibly matching TRBD1 (5 bases). The ends were cut back, 0 bases at V and 10 bases at J, with 13 bases in the middle. Germline V gene sequence: CDR1 KGHSH, CDR2 LQKENI. This CDR3 spans 14 amino acids. The CDR3 loop reads CASSPPAGIWEQFF. The CDR3 DNA is TGTGCCAGCTCACCACCGGCAGGGATTTGGGAGCAGTTCTTC.

This rearrangement joins TRBV21-1 to TRBJ2-3; the DNA was not compared with TRBD2, the D call given in the table. TRBV21-1 corresponds to a pseudogene. The CDR3 length is 17 residues. The CDR3 bases are TGTGCCAGCAGCCTTACCGGGGTAGCGGGGGGATTGGATACGCAGTATTTT. Translation: CASSLTGVAGGLDTQYF.

This clone was counted a single time. The CDR3 nucleotides read TGTGCCATCAGTGAGTCGAAGGGGGGGGCGACAGATACGCAGTATTTT. It is translated as CAISESKGGATDTQYF. The chain joins TRBV10-3 to TRBJ2-3; D possibly corresponds to TRBD2 (7 bases). Germline CDR1 ENHRY, CDR2 SYGVKD. Trimming removed 0 bases at V and 3 bases at J, with 13 bases between. The CDR3 runs 16 residues.

The chain carries TRBV12-3 or TRBV12-4 and TRBJ1-2; D is unresolved. V was cut by 5 bases and J by 2 bases, with 9 bases left in between. The CDR3 covers 13 residues. CDR3 sequence (DNA): TGTGCCAGCAGTCCCCAGGTGAACTATGGCTACACCTTC. This encodes CASSPQVNYGYTF.

CDR3 nucleotide sequence: TGTGCCAGCAGCGTAGGTTCGGGAGCCTACTACGAGCAGTACTTC. Its translation: CASSVGSGAYYEQYF. The chain joins TRBV9 to TRBJ2-7; tentatively, D is TRBD2 (6 bases). This CDR3 comprises 15 residues. Germline assignment: CDR1 SGDLS and CDR2 YYNGEE. V was shortened by 0 bases and J by 3 bases, with 13 bases between the two germline ends. Full variable domain (remainder filled in from reference TRBV9 and TRBJ2-7): DSGVTQTPKHLITATGQRVTLRCSPRSGDLSVYWYQQSLDQGLQFLIQYYNGEERAKGNILERFSAQQFPDLHSELNLSSLELGDSALYFCASSVGSGAYYEQYFGPGTRLTVT.

V is TRBV9 and J is TRBJ1-2; D is possibly TRBD1 (6 bases). Germline CDR1 is SGDLS and CDR2 is YYNGEE. The CDR3 sequence is 17 residues long. The V end was cut by 0 bases, the J end by 0 bases, with 15 bases between. In DNA, the CDR3 is TGTGCCAGCAGCGTAGGGGGGCCGGCCCTAGCTAACTATGGCTACACCTTC. It yields the protein CASSVGGPALANYGYTF.

The chain is built from TRBV10-1 and TRBJ2-5, with TRBD1 as a possible D gene (6 bases). CDR3 length: 13 amino acids. The V end was cut by 0 bases, the J end by 5 bases, with 7 bases between. The V gene's germline CDR1 is WNHNN and CDR2 SYGVQD (reference sequence). The CDR3 bases are TGCGCCAGCAGTGAGTCGAGGGGGGAGACCCAGTACTTC. It translates to CASSESRGETQYF.

This rearrangement joins TRBV11-2 to TRBJ2-3, with D perhaps TRBD2 (7 bases). The germline CDR1 and CDR2 sequences are SGHAT and FQNNGV. Trimming stripped 1 base from V and 5 bases from J, with 13 bases between. The CDR3 has 15 amino acids. In DNA form, the CDR3 reads TGTGCCAGCAGCTTAGGGGCGGGGGCGCGAGATACGCAGTATTTT. It is translated as CASSLGAGARDTQYF.

The count of this clone is one. This chain links TRBV27 with TRBJ2-2, with D perhaps TRBD2 (6 bases). V lost 1 base and J lost 7, with 13 bases in between. The CDR3 spans 15 residues. Germline lookup yields CDR1 MNHEY and CDR2 SMNVEV (reference sequence). CDR3 region: CASSLWVTGVGELFF. As DNA, the CDR3 is TGTGCCAGCAGTTTATGGGTTACGGGGGTCGGGGAGCTGTTTTTT.

The CDR3 nucleotides are TGTGCCAGTAGTGTACACCTGAACACTGAAGCTTTCTTT. This sequence encodes CASSVHLNTEAFF. The V gene is TRBV19, the J gene TRBJ1-1; D ambiguous. This CDR3 is built from 13 residues. Germline V gene data show CDR1 as LNHDA and CDR2 as SQIVND (reference sequence). V lost 5 bases to trimming and J lost 0 bases, with 7 bases between them.

This clone has just one count. The V call is TRBV7-9, the J call TRBJ1-1; 9 bases match TRBD1. The germline gives CDR1 SEHNR, CDR2 FQNEAQ (reference sequence). The CDR3 runs to 14 residues. The J segment lost 5 bases and the V segment lost 5 bases, leaving 6 bases of the junction unmatched. CDR3 sequence reads: CASSVRDRVTEAFF. In DNA form, the CDR3 reads TGTGCCAGCAGCGTCCGGGACAGGGTTACTGAAGCTTTCTTT. The full variable domain, rest sourced from reference TRBV7-9 and TRBJ1-1, is DTGVSQNPRHKITKRGQNVTFRCDPISEHNRLYWYRQTLGQGPEFLTYFQNEAQLEKSRLLSDRFSAERPKGSFSTLEIQRTEQGDSAMYLCASSVRDRVTEAFFGQGTRLTVV.

The V and J genes are TRBV18 and TRBJ2-1; TRBD1 is a possible D gene (5 bases). CDR1 is KGHSH and CDR2 is LQKENI in the germline V gene. Between the trimmed V and J ends, which lost 6 bases and 9 bases, there was a span of 9 bases. This CDR3 is built from 11 residues. CDR3 DNA: TGTGCCAGCTCGCTCAGGGCTGAGCAGTTCTTC. Protein: CASSLRAEQFF.

This chain connects TRBV6-2 or TRBV6-3 to TRBJ2-7; D unclear. The CDR3 contains 13 residues. CDR1 and CDR2 from the germline V gene are MNHEY and SVGEGT. With 5 bases removed from V and 1 base from J, the gap between germline ends came to 9 bases. CDR3 DNA: TGTGCCAGCAGTGCGCAGACTTCCTACGAGCAGTACTTC. This sequence encodes CASSAQTSYEQYF.

A single count supports this clone. This chain uses TRBV20-1 with TRBJ2-7; a weak D match, TRBD1 (5 bases). There are 13 residues in the CDR3. Germline V gene data show CDR1 as DFQATT and CDR2 as SNEGSKA (reference sequence). The ends were cut back, 3 bases at V and 3 bases at J, with 12 bases in the middle. CDR3 sequence reads: CSASRARVYEQYF. In DNA, the CDR3 is TGCAGTGCTAGTCGGGCCAGGGTCTACGAGCAGTACTTC.

The J gene is TRBJ2-7, the V gene TRBV11-2; the D is unclear. The germline V gene encodes CDR1 SGHAT and CDR2 FQNNGV. The CDR3 is made up of 15 amino acids. Trimming cost V 0 bases and J 2 bases, with 11 bases left between them. The CDR3 spells CASSLDSHGTYEQYF. In nucleotides, the CDR3 is TGTGCCAGCAGCTTAGATAGCCACGGAACCTACGAGCAGTACTTC.

V and J are TRBV15 and TRBJ2-7; D is unresolved. CDR3 length equals 16 residues. V dropped 5 bases and J dropped 3 bases, with 20 bases sitting between them. Germline lookup yields CDR1 LNHNV and CDR2 YYDKDF (reference sequence). This chain's CDR3 is CATSARRGELRYEQYF. DNA of the CDR3: TGTGCCACCAGCGCCCGACGCGGAGAATTACGCTACGAGCAGTACTTC.

CDR3 residues: CASSHDGLTANYGYTF. In DNA form, the CDR3 reads TGCGCCAGCAGCCATGATGGGCTGACAGCTAACTATGGCTACACCTTC. The rearrangement joins TRBV4-1 to TRBJ1-2; tentatively, D is TRBD1 (5 bases). This CDR3 spans 16 amino acids. Germline CDR1 MGHRA, CDR2 YSYEKL. V was clipped by 3 bases and J by 0 bases, with 14 bases between them.

The chain is built from TRBV30 and TRBJ2-5, with D perhaps TRBD1 (6 bases). V was pared by 0 bases and J by 1 base, with 12 bases between. CDR1 and CDR2 (germline): GTSNPN, SVGIG (reference sequence). This CDR3 region has 15 residues. The CDR3 region is CAWSVPRGLQETQYF. The CDR3 coding sequence is TGTGCCTGGAGTGTACCCAGGGGCCTCCAAGAGACCCAGTACTTC.

This chain joins TRBV12-3 or TRBV12-4 and TRBJ2-1; 7 bases are a match to TRBD1. This CDR3 region has 13 residues. V lost 6 bases, J lost 7 bases, and 6 bases stayed unmatched. The CDR3 loop reads CASRHRGGNEQFF. CDR3 bases: TGTGCCAGCAGGCACAGGGGTGGGAATGAGCAGTTCTTC.

The gene calls are TRBV6-1 and TRBJ1-2; D might be TRBD1 (6 bases). The germline CDR1 and CDR2 sequences are MNHNS and SASEGT. V dropped 1 base and J dropped 2 bases, with 11 bases sitting between them. This CDR3 comprises 15 residues. CDR3 region: CASSEVPGANYGYTF. CDR3 in DNA: TGTGCCAGCAGTGAAGTGCCAGGGGCGAACTATGGCTACACCTTC.

The rearrangement uses TRBV3-1 (or the pseudogene TRBV3-2) and TRBJ2-2; 11 bases fit TRBD2. With V trimmed by 1 base and J by 5 bases, 0 bases remained unmatched. CDR1 is LGHDT, CDR2 YNNKEL, per germline (reference sequence). The CDR3 has 15 amino acids. This CDR3 reads CASSQGLAGTGELFF. The CDR3 DNA sequence: TGTGCCAGCAGCCAAGGACTAGCGGGGACCGGGGAGCTGTTTTTT.

The V gene is TRBV24-1, the J gene TRBJ1-5; 8 bases align to TRBD1. V lost 5 bases, J lost 1 base, and 9 bases stayed unmatched. CDR1 and CDR2 from the germline V gene are KGHDR and SFDVKD. The CDR3 contains 17 residues. The CDR3 protein is CATSGGRDRRSNQPQHF. For the CDR3, the DNA is TGTGCCACCAGTGGTGGTCGGGACAGGAGAAGCAATCAGCCCCAGCATTTT.

V gene TRBV5-1 combines with J gene TRBJ1-3; D is ambiguous. The CDR3 is 12 residues long. V was shortened by 6 bases and J by 4 bases, with 8 bases between the two germline ends. CDR1 is SGHRS, CDR2 YFSETQ, per germline. CDR3 nucleotide sequence: TGCGCCAGCACCTACCCCGGAAACACCATATATTTT. It specifies CASTYPGNTIYF.

The rearrangement uses TRBV5-1 and TRBJ2-7, with 9 positions matching TRBD1. The trim removed 1 base at V and 5 bases at J, leaving 10 bases unmatched. Germline-derived CDR1 and CDR2 are SGHRS and YFSETQ. This CDR3 spans 16 amino acids. Here the CDR3 DNA reads TGCGCCAGCAGCTTGTACCGACAGGGGGGATCGGACGAGCAGTACTTC. Protein product: CASSLYRQGGSDEQYF.

The V gene is TRBV6-6, the J gene TRBJ1-1; TRBD1 matches at 8 bases. After removal of 4 bases from V and 5 bases from J, the junction contained 6 bases not matched to a gene. The CDR3 is 14 amino acids. CDR1 is MNHNY, CDR2 SVGAGI, per germline (reference sequence). CDR3 loop: CASSLTGAGTEAFF. As DNA, the CDR3 is TGTGCCAGCAGTTTGACAGGGGCGGGGACTGAAGCTTTCTTT.

This clone appeared a single time. The J gene is TRBJ1-2, the V gene TRBV30, with D hard to call. There are 11 residues in the CDR3. Between the trimmed V and J ends, which lost 4 bases and 4 bases, there was a span of 7 bases. Germline-derived CDR1 and CDR2 are GTSNPN and SVGIG (reference sequence). CDR3 DNA sequence: TGTGCCTGGAACCTAATCTATGGCTACACCTTC. Amino acids: CAWNLIYGYTF.

The chain recombines TRBV18 with TRBJ1-2; 7 bases fit TRBD1. CDR1 and CDR2 (germline): KGHSH, LQKENI. The ends lost 3 bases at V and 7 bases at J; junction bases unmatched: 5. The CDR3 spans 13 residues. CDR3 in DNA: TGTGCCAGCTCACCTACAGGGGATTCTGGCTACACCTTC. Its translation is CASSPTGDSGYTF.

The chain has TRBV2 and TRBJ1-1; tentatively, D is TRBD1 (5 bases). Trimming shortened V by 6 bases and J by 4 bases, and 15 bases separated the two germline ends. The germline CDR1 and CDR2 sequences are SNHLY and FYNNEI. This CDR3 comprises 14 residues. The CDR3 DNA reads TGTGCCAGCAGCCGGGCCTACCAGGGCACTGAAGCTTTCTTT. It yields the protein CASSRAYQGTEAFF.

V gene TRBV29-1 combines with J gene TRBJ2-7; 8 bases are shared with TRBD1. The CDR3 contains 13 residues. Germline V gene data show CDR1 as SQVTM and CDR2 as ANQGSEA. With 0 bases clipped from V and 12 bases from J, the junction kept 10 bases outside the gene matches. The CDR3 coding sequence is TGCAGCGTTGAAGAGACAGGGGACCCTCCGCGGTACTTC. It specifies CSVEETGDPPRYF.

This clone was counted once. This sequence joins TRBV29-1 and TRBJ1-1, with D unresolved. Germline CDR1 SQVTM, CDR2 ANQGSEA. The CDR3 covers 12 residues. Trimming removed 3 bases from V and 3 bases from J, with 8 bases in between. CDR3 DNA: TGCAGCGTTGAGAGCACAGACACTGAAGCTTTCTTT. Protein: CSVESTDTEAFF.